Described below is a single TCR beta chain sequence and its context. Its antigen remains unidentified. The primer mix had 60 Vbeta and 13 Jbeta primers. Libraries were prepared by immunoSEQ multiplex PCR; TCRdb keeps only in-frame clonotypes and omits some of them. The repertoire holds fewer than 100,000 clones, with about 83% as singletons. The CDR3 has 14 amino acids. Trimming left V 1 base short and J 3 bases short, with 7 bases between. Germline V gene lookup returns CDR1 SEHNR and CDR2 FQNEAQ (reference sequence). The data are from a study of cytomegalovirus exposure and HLA in healthy donors. Turning to the study itself: A prior analysis found 117 million unique TCR beta sequences from around 180 million T cells.

Study results and limitations: A later analysis showed that HLA-associated TCR beta chains had undergone more clonal expansion than equally common others. In an earlier analysis, in around 590 donors, most V segments appeared productive either ~87% or ~30% of the time.

The specimen sequenced was PBMCs. This chain joins TRBV7-9 and TRBJ2-1; no definite D call. The sequence was collected from a man in his sixties in good health and CMV-seropositive. The CDR3 region has the DNA TGTGCCAGCAGCTTAGAACAGATCTACAATGAGCAGTTCTTC. Protein sequence: CASSLEQIYNEQFF. Together with reference TRBV7-9 and TRBJ2-1, the CDR3 gives the full variable domain: DTGVSQNPRHKITKRGQNVTFRCDPISEHNRLYWYRQTLGQGPEFLTYFQNEAQLEKSRLLSDRFSAERPKGSFSTLEIQRTEQGDSAMYLCASSLEQIYNEQFFGPGTRLTVL.